Listed here is a single T cell receptor (beta chain). Authors' methods: Amplification of reference gene primers was used by the study to estimate nucleated cell counts. Profiling relied on immunoSEQ multiplex PCR, and the TCRdb table lists in-frame clones only, not all of them. D and trimming come from the DNA, and the V and J calls and clone size come from that table. This sample carries some 50,000 clones, approximately 90% of them seen once, and the ten largest clones take less than 4%. This sample is drawn from a study of blood T cell repertoires in COVID-19. Looking at the study overall: Spain, Italy and the United States supplied samples that represented acute and convalescent COVID-19. Sources were T cells, B-cell-depleted T cells, or PBMCs; the material itself was cDNA or gDNA.

The germline CDR1 and CDR2 sequences are SNHLY and FYNNEI. There are 17 residues in the CDR3. With 4 bases clipped from V and 9 bases from J, the junction kept 13 bases outside the gene matches. The chain carries TRBV2 and TRBJ2-1, with 12 positions matching TRBD2. The sample consisted of peripheral blood. The sequence came from a man over 45 with acute or convalescent COVID-19. As DNA, the CDR3 is TGTGCCAGCAGTGGACTAGCGGGAGCTACACGGAACAGTGAGCAGTTCTTC. Translation: CASSGLAGATRNSEQFF.